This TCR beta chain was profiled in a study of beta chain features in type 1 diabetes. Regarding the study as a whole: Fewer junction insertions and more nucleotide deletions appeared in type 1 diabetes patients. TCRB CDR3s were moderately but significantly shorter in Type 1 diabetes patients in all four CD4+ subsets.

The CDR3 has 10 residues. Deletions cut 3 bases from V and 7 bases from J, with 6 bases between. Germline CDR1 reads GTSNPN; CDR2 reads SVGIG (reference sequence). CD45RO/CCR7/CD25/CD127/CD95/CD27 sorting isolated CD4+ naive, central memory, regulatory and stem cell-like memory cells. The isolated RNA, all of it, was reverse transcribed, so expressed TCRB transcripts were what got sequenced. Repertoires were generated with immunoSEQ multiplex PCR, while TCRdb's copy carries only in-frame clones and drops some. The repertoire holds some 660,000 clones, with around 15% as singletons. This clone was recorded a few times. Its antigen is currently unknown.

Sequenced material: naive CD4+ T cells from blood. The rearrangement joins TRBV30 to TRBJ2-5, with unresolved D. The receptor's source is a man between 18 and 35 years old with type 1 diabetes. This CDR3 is CAWSGRTQYF. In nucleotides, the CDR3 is TGTGCCTGGAGCGGAAGGACCCAGTACTTC.